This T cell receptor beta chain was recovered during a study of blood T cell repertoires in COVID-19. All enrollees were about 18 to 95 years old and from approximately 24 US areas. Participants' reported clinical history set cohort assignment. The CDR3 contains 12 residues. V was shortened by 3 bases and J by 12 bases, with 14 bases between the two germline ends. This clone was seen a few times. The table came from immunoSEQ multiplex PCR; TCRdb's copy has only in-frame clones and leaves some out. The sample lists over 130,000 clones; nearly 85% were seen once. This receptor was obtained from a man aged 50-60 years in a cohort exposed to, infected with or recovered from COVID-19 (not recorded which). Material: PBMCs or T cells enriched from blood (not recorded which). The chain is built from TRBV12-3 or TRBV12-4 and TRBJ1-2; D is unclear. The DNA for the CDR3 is TGTGCCAGCAGTTTGGGGTTTGGGAGGGACACCTTC. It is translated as CASSLGFGRDTF.